The 27 T cell receptor beta chains below all came from one sample that was sequenced in a study of blood T cell repertoires in COVID-19. Clones were sequenced by immunoSEQ multiplex PCR, and TCRdb holds only the in-frame ones, with some missing. The table lists about 240,000 clones, approximately 86% of them singletons. The material sequenced was PBMCs or T cells enriched from blood (not recorded which). These receptors all come from a woman in her thirties or forties with acute COVID-19.

This clone is a singleton in its sample. The chain couples TRBV7-2 to TRBJ2-7; 8 bases map to TRBD2. V was pared by 2 bases and J by 0 bases, with 12 bases of the junction left unmatched. Germline V lookup: CDR1 SGHTA, CDR2 FQGNSA. The CDR3 consists of 18 residues. The CDR3 reads CASSLYPGGRGSSYEQYF. In DNA form, the CDR3 reads TGTGCCAGCAGCTTATACCCGGGGGGGCGGGGCAGCTCCTACGAGCAGTACTTC.

This clone has a single count. V gene TRBV19 combines with J gene TRBJ2-2; D is unresolved. Germline loops: CDR1 LNHDA, CDR2 SQIVND (reference sequence). The CDR3 spans 14 residues. V was pared by 7 bases and J by 5 bases, with 14 bases between. The CDR3: CASTSSQKTGELFF. The CDR3 DNA reads TGTGCCAGTACCTCCTCGCAGAAGACCGGGGAGCTGTTTTTT.

The chain combines TRBV11-3 with TRBJ1-2; the D gene is possibly TRBD1 (6 bases). Germline V CDR1 and CDR2: SGHNT, YENEEA. V dropped 5 bases and J dropped 2 bases, with 9 bases sitting between them. The length of the CDR3 is 13 residues. The CDR3, as DNA: TGTGCCAGCAGCGAGGGGGTCAACTATGGCTACACCTTC. The encoded protein is CASSEGVNYGYTF. The variable domain in full, with the rest retrieved from reference TRBV11-3 and TRBJ1-2, is EAGVVQSPRYKIIEKKQPVAFWCNPISGHNTLYWYLQNLGQGPELLIRYENEEAVDDSQLPKDRFSAERLKGVDSTLKIQPAELGDSAVYLCASSEGVNYGYTFGSGTRLTVV.

The J gene is TRBJ2-1, the V gene TRBV10-3, with D uncertain. Trimming took 3 bases from V and 5 from J, leaving 8 bases between them. The CDR3 spans 13 residues. CDR1 and CDR2 from the germline V gene are ENHRY and SYGVKD. CDR3 nucleotides: TGTGCCATCAGTGATTCTAGTAACAATGAGCAGTTCTTC. It is translated as CAISDSSNNEQFF.

The chain has TRBV5-8 and TRBJ2-7; the match to TRBD1 covers 9 bases. The trim removed 2 bases at V and 3 bases at J, leaving 6 bases unmatched. Germline-derived CDR1 and CDR2 are SGHTS and YDEGEE. The CDR3 is 15 residues long. In nucleotides, the CDR3 is TGTGCCAGCAGCTTTCGAGACAGGGGGGACTACGAGCAGTACTTC. It yields the protein CASSFRDRGDYEQYF. The full variable domain, completed using reference TRBV5-8 and TRBJ2-7, is EAGVTQSPTHLIKTRGQQATLRCSPISGHTSVYWYQQALGLGLQFLLWYDEGEERNRGNFPPRFSGRQFPNYSSELNVNALELEDSALYLCASSFRDRGDYEQYFGPGTRLTVT.

The CDR3 protein is CAWSRVTDTQYF. CDR3 DNA sequence: TGTGCCTGGAGTCGTGTCACAGATACGCAGTATTTT. V usage is TRBV30 and J usage is TRBJ2-3; D gene uncertain. V lost 2 bases to trimming and J lost 2 bases, with 5 bases between them. There are 12 residues in the CDR3. CDR1 GTSNPN and CDR2 SVGIG come from the germline V gene (reference sequence). Supplemented by reference TRBV30 and TRBJ2-3, the full variable domain reads SQTIHQWPATLVQPVGSPLSLECTVEGTSNPNLYWYRQAAGRGLQLLFYSVGIGQISSEVPQNLSASRPQDRQFILSSKKLLLSDSGFYLCAWSRVTDTQYFGPGTRLTVL.

The chain links TRBV5-1 to TRBJ2-2; TRBD2 aligns across 9 bases. The CDR3 spans 17 residues. The V gene end was trimmed by 10 bases and the J gene end by 6 bases; junction bases not matched to a gene: 19. In germline, CDR1 is SGHRS, CDR2 YFSETQ. DNA for the CDR3: TGCGCCGGAAGAGCGGGGGGCGCCCTCAGTCCCGCCGGGGAGCTGTTTTTT. This translates into CAGRAGGALSPAGELFF.

V gene TRBV3-1 (or the pseudogene TRBV3-2) combines with J gene TRBJ1-1; D unclear. V dropped 3 bases and J dropped 0 bases, with 14 bases sitting between them. This CDR3 comprises 16 residues. CDR1 and CDR2 (germline): LGHDT, YNNKEL (reference sequence). CDR3 loop: CASSQVGHRVNTEAFF. As DNA, the CDR3 is TGTGCCAGCAGCCAGGTAGGTCACAGAGTGAACACTGAAGCTTTCTTT.

V and J are TRBV6-1 and TRBJ1-2; 7 bases agree with TRBD1. From germline, CDR1 is MNHNS and CDR2 SASEGT. Losses at the gene ends were 2 bases for V and 5 bases for J; bases not matched to a gene: 5. The CDR3 is made up of 14 amino acids. The CDR3 spells CASSESGTEYGYTF. The CDR3 coding sequence is TGTGCCAGCAGTGAATCCGGGACAGAATATGGCTACACCTTC.

In DNA, the CDR3 is TGTGCCAGCCAGACTAGCGGCCATGCAGATACGCAGTATTTT. Its protein product is CASQTSGHADTQYF. The J gene is TRBJ2-3, the V gene TRBV27, with 9 nucleotides matching TRBD2. After removal of 8 bases from V and 4 bases from J, the junction contained 7 bases not matched to a gene. The germline V gene has CDR1 MNHEY and CDR2 SMNVEV (reference sequence). The CDR3 extends over 14 amino acids.

This sequence joins TRBV4-2 and TRBJ2-3, with 9 bases aligning to TRBD2. The CDR3 loop spans 19 amino acids. V was clipped by 0 bases and J by 1 base; unmatched bases: 11. Germline V gene data show CDR1 as LGHNA and CDR2 as YNFKEQ. Here the CDR3 reads CASSQELLAGPFGTDTQYF. The CDR3 bases are TGTGCCAGCAGCCAAGAGTTGCTAGCGGGACCCTTTGGCACAGATACGCAGTATTTT.

CDR3 region: CASTRDVGHNEQFF. CDR3 DNA: TGTGCCAGCACGCGGGATGTTGGGCACAATGAGCAGTTCTTC. The genes are TRBV27 and TRBJ2-1; TRBD2 is a possible D gene (6 bases). CDR1 and CDR2 from the germline V gene are MNHEY and SMNVEV (reference sequence). The CDR3 extends over 14 amino acids. V gave up 7 bases and J gave up 5 bases, with 15 bases separating them.

The V gene is TRBV5-1, the J gene TRBJ1-2; 9 bases match TRBD1. This CDR3 is built from 18 residues. The J segment lost 0 bases and the V segment lost 0 bases, leaving 9 bases of the junction unmatched. Germline lookup yields CDR1 SGHRS and CDR2 YFSETQ. The CDR3 nucleotides read TGCGCCAGCAGCTTGGCCGGGACAGGGTTCGGGGCTAACTATGGCTACACCTTC. It yields the protein CASSLAGTGFGANYGYTF.

The V gene is TRBV6-5, the J gene TRBJ2-7; D might be TRBD2 (6 bases). CDR3 size: 12 residues. Between the trimmed V and J ends, which lost 8 bases and 3 bases, there was a span of 11 bases. In germline, CDR1 is MNHEY, CDR2 SVGAGI. DNA of the CDR3: TGTGCCAGCTACAGGCGGGACTACGAGCAGTACTTC. It translates to CASYRRDYEQYF.

V usage is TRBV6-5 and J usage is TRBJ2-1; no clear D gene. Germline CDR1 reads MNHEY; CDR2 reads SVGAGI. The CDR3 runs to 13 residues. The ends were cut back, 7 bases at V and 7 bases at J, with 14 bases in the middle. Here the CDR3 DNA reads TGTGCCAGCACCGAATCCGCTCAGAATGAGCAGTTCTTC. It specifies CASTESAQNEQFF.

This clone is a singleton in its sample. The chain is built from TRBV2 and TRBJ1-2; possible D gene TRBD1, 6 bases. The germline V and J ends were trimmed by 6 bases and 4 bases, with 18 bases remaining between them. The CDR3 spans 15 residues. Germline V gene data show CDR1 as SNHLY and CDR2 as FYNNEI. The CDR3 sequence is CASSGFVGAGYGYTF. The CDR3 nucleotides are TGTGCCAGCAGCGGGTTTGTGGGGGCAGGCTATGGCTACACCTTC.

This rearrangement joins TRBV5-4 to TRBJ2-2; 9 positions match TRBD2. CDR1 and CDR2 from the germline V gene are SGHNT and YYREEE (reference sequence). J lost 5 bases, V lost 4 bases, and 6 bases had no gene match. The CDR3 sequence is 15 residues long. CDR3 residues: CASSSGRTFTGELFF. CDR3 nucleotide sequence: TGTGCCAGCAGCAGCGGGAGGACCTTTACCGGGGAGCTGTTTTTT.

This sequence joins TRBV10-3 and TRBJ1-2, with 7 bases aligning to TRBD1. CDR1 is ENHRY, CDR2 SYGVKD, per germline. J gave up 4 bases and V 2 bases, and 7 bases lay outside the gene matches. The CDR3 totals 15 residues. DNA for the CDR3: TGTGCCATCAGTGAGGGGACAGCCTCATCCTATGGCTACACCTTC. Amino acid sequence: CAISEGTASSYGYTF.

This clone was observed a single time. V and J are TRBV4-2 and TRBJ1-1; no clear D gene. CDR1 and CDR2 from the germline V gene are LGHNA and YNFKEQ. The CDR3 covers 15 residues. The V end was cut by 0 bases, the J end by 0 bases, with 8 bases between. DNA of the CDR3: TGTGCCAGCAGCCAAGATGACACCGTGAACACTGAAGCTTTCTTT. Amino acids: CASSQDDTVNTEAFF.

The V gene is TRBV24-1, the J gene TRBJ2-1, with 11 bases fitting TRBD2. The CDR3 consists of 15 residues. Germline lookup yields CDR1 KGHDR and CDR2 SFDVKD. Trimming at V came to 4 bases and at J to 9 bases, leaving 7 bases not matched to a gene. The DNA of the CDR3 is TGTGCCACCAGTGACGTAGCGGGAGGGATGGGTGAGCAGTTCTTC. Translation: CATSDVAGGMGEQFF.

The chain couples TRBV3-1 (or the pseudogene TRBV3-2) to TRBJ2-1; unclear D gene. Per the germline V gene, CDR1 is LGHDT and CDR2 is YNNKEL (reference sequence). The V end lost 4 bases, the J end lost 6 bases, and 13 bases lay between the germline ends. The CDR3 covers 14 residues. CDR3 nucleotides: TGTGCCAGCAGCCCCTCCGGCGAGGCCAATGAGCAGTTCTTC. Protein sequence: CASSPSGEANEQFF.

The genes are TRBV19 and TRBJ1-4; D call uncertain. The ends were cut back, 4 bases at V and 6 bases at J, with 15 bases in the middle. The CDR3 is 15 amino acids. CDR1 LNHDA and CDR2 SQIVND come from the germline V gene (reference sequence). The CDR3 reads CASSSPREADEKLFF. The CDR3 region has the DNA TGTGCCAGTAGTAGCCCAAGGGAGGCTGATGAAAAACTGTTTTTT.

The V gene is TRBV28, the J gene TRBJ1-2; 7 bases match TRBD1. This CDR3 has 11 amino acids. The V gene end was trimmed by 4 bases and the J gene end by 7 bases; junction bases not matched to a gene: 0. In germline, CDR1 is MDHEN, CDR2 SYDVKM. CDR3 in DNA: TGTGCCAGCAGTTACAGGGGTGGCTACACCTTC. Amino acid sequence: CASSYRGGYTF.

This CDR3 is CASSLATSSYEQYF. CDR3 nucleotides: TGCGCCAGCAGCTTGGCTACTAGCAGCTACGAGCAGTACTTC. The chain couples TRBV5-1 to TRBJ2-7; TRBD2 is a possible D gene (6 bases). The germline V and J ends were trimmed by 0 bases and 3 bases, with 10 bases remaining between them. This CDR3 is 14 amino acids long. Germline V gene lookup returns CDR1 SGHRS and CDR2 YFSETQ.

The chain combines TRBV2 with TRBJ1-1, with 10 bases matching TRBD1. This CDR3 has 14 amino acids. CDR1 and CDR2 from the germline V gene are SNHLY and FYNNEI. V shed 4 bases and J 4 bases; nucleotides not matched to a gene: 3. This CDR3 reads CASSVGDRGTEAFF. CDR3 in DNA: TGTGCCAGCAGTGTGGGGGACAGGGGCACTGAAGCTTTCTTT.

The chain links TRBV11-3 to TRBJ2-7; 7 nucleotides agree with TRBD2. The CDR3 has 15 residues. After removal of 5 bases from V and 0 bases from J, the junction contained 7 bases not matched to a gene. Germline V gene sequence: CDR1 SGHNT, CDR2 YENEEA. CDR3 residues: CASSLTSVSSYEQYF. The DNA for the CDR3 is TGTGCCAGCAGCCTCACTAGCGTAAGCTCCTACGAGCAGTACTTC.

V usage is TRBV7-8 and J usage is TRBJ1-1; D uncertain. This CDR3 region has 15 residues. Germline V lookup: CDR1 SGHVS, CDR2 FQNEAQ. V was clipped by 2 bases and J by 6 bases, with 16 bases between them. The CDR3: CASSLSAPGRAEAFF. The CDR3 DNA reads as TGTGCCAGCAGCTTATCCGCCCCGGGAAGGGCTGAAGCTTTCTTT.